This T cell receptor (beta chain) was captured by sequencing in a study of T cell responses to AZD1222 COVID-19 vaccine. Study context: Second doses that came at about 4 or about 12 weeks were put together. Study-level points and caveats: Two doses of AZD1222 preceded a rise in Spike-specific TCR breadth and depth.

TCRdb's copy holds only in-frame clones and misses some; the assay was immunoSEQ multiplex PCR. This repertoire shows some 130,000 clones, about nine tenths found once; its top ten account for 6.9%. Trimming removed 2 bases from V and 0 bases from J, with 14 bases in between. CDR1 is SGHTA and CDR2 is FQGNSA in the germline V gene. The CDR3 covers 16 residues. Concerning this clone itself: Its antigen is unidentified.

The material was peripheral blood, obtained on day 0 of AZD1222 vaccination. J is TRBJ2-7 and V is TRBV7-2; TRBD2 is a possible D gene (6 bases). The TCR originated in an adult in good health. The CDR3 protein is CASSLRLAGSSYEQYF. DNA for the CDR3: TGTGCCAGCAGCTTAAGGTTGGCGGGGTCCTCCTACGAGCAGTACTTC. Variable domain in full (rest from reference TRBV7-2 and TRBJ2-7): GAGVSQSPSNKVTEKGKDVELRCDPISGHTALYWYRQSLGQGLEFLIYFQGNSAPDKSGLPSDRFSAERTGGSVSTLTIQRTQQEDSAVYLCASSLRLAGSSYEQYFGPGTRLTVT.